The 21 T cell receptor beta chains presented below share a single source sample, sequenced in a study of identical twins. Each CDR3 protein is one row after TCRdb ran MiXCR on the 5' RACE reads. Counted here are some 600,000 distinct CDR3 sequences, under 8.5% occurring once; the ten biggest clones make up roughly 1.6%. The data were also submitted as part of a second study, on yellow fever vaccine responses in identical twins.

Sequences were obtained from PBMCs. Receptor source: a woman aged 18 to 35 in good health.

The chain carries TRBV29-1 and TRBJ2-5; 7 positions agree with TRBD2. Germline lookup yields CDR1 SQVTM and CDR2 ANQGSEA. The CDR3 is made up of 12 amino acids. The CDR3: CIAQRGKETQYF. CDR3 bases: TGCATCGCTCAGCGGGGAAAAGAGACCCAGTACTTC.

The CDR3 DNA reads TGTGCCAGCAGCTTAGTACCGGGACAGCACTATGGCTACACCTTC. Its protein product is CASSLVPGQHYGYTF. The chain couples TRBV7-8 to TRBJ1-2; 7 nucleotides agree with TRBD1. V gave up 1 base and J gave up 3 bases; unmatched junction bases: 5. The length of the CDR3 is 15 residues. Per germline, CDR1 SGHVS and CDR2 FQNEAQ.

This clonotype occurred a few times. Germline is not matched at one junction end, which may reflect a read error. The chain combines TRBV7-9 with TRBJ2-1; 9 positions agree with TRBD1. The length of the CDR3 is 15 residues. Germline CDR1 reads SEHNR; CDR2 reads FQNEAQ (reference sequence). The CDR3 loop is CASSLGQGRNNGQFF. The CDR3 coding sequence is TGTGCCAGCAGTCTAGGACAGGGGAGGAACAATGGGCAGTTCTTC.

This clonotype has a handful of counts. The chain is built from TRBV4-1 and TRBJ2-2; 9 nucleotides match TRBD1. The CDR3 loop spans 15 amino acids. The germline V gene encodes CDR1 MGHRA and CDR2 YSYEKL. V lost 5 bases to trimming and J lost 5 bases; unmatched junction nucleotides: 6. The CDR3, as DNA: TGCGCCAGCAGCTATCCGGGACAGGGAACCGGGGAGCTGTTTTTT. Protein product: CASSYPGQGTGELFF.

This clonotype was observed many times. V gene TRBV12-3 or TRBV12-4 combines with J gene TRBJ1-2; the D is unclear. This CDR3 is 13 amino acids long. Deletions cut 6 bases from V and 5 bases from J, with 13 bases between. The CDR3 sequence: CASSIGMLYGYTF. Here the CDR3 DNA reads TGTGCCAGCAGCATCGGGATGCTATATGGCTACACCTTC.

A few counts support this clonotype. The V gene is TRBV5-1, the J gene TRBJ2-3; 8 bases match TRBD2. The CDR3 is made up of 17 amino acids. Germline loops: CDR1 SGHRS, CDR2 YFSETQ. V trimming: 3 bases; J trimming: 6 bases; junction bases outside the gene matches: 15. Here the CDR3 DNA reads TGCGCCAGCAGCTGGGGGCTGAGAGCGGGAGTGGAGGATACGCAGTATTTT. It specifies CASSWGLRAGVEDTQYF.

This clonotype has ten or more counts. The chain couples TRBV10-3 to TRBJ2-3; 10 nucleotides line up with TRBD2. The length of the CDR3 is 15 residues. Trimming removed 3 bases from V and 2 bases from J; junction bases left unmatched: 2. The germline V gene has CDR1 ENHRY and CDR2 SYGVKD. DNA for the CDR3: TGTGCCATCAGTGATACTAGCGGGGACACAGATACGCAGTATTTT. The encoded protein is CAISDTSGDTDTQYF.

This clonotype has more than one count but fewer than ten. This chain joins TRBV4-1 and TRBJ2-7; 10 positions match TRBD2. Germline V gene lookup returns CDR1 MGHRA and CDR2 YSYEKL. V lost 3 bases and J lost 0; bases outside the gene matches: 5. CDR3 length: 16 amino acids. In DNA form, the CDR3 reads TGCGCCAGCAGCCACAAAGCGGGAGGGAGCTCCTACGAGCAGTACTTC. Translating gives CASSHKAGGSSYEQYF.

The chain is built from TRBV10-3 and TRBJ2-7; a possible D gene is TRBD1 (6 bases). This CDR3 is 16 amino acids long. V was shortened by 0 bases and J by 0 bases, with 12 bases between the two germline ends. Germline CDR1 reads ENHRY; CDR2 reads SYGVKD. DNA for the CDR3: TGTGCCATCAGTGAGTCCGGGACAACCAACTCCTACGAGCAGTACTTC. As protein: CAISESGTTNSYEQYF.

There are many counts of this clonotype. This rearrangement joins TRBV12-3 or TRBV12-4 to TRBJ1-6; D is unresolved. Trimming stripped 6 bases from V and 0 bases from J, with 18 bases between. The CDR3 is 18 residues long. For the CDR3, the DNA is TGTGCCAGCAGGCCAGGCCCGGCAGAGAGCTCCTATAATTCACCCCTCCACTTT. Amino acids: CASRPGPAESSYNSPLHF.

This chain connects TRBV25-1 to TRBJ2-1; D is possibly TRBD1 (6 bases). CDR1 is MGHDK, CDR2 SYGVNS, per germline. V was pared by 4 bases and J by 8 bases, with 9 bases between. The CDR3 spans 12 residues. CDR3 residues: CASSGRGDEQFF. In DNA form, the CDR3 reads TGTGCCAGCAGTGGCAGGGGAGATGAGCAGTTCTTC.

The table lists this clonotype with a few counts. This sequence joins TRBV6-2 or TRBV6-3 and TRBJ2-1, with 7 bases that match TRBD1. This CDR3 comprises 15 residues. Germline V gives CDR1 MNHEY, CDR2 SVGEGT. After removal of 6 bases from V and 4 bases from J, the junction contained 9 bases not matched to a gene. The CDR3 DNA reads TGTGCCAGCAGCCGGGCGTCCAGGGGGTACAATGAGCAGTTCTTC. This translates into CASSRASRGYNEQFF.

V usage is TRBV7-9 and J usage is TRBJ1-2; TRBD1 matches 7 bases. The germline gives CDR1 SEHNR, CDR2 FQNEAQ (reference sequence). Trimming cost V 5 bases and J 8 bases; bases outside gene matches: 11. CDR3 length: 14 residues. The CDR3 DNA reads TGTGCCAGCAGCACACCCGACAGGGTCTGGGGCTACACCTTC. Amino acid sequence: CASSTPDRVWGYTF.

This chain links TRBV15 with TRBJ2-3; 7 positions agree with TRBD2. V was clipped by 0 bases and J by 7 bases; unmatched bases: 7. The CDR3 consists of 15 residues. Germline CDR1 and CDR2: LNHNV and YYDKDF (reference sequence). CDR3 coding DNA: TGTGCCACCAGCAGAGATCGGGCTAGCGGCCATACGCAGTATTTT. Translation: CATSRDRASGHTQYF.

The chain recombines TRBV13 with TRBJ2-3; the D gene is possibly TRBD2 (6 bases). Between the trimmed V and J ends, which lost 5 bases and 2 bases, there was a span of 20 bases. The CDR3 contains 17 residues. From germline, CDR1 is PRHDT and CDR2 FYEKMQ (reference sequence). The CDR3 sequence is CASSPPSGGAITDTQYF. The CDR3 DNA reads TGTGCCAGCAGCCCCCCCTCGGGCGGGGCCATCACAGATACGCAGTATTTT.

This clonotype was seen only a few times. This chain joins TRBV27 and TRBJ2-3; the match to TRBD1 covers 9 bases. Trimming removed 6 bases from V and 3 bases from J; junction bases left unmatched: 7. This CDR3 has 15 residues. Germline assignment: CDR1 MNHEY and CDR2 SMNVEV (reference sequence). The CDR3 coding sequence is TGTGCCAGCAGACAACGGGACAGGGCAACAGATACGCAGTATTTT. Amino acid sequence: CASRQRDRATDTQYF.

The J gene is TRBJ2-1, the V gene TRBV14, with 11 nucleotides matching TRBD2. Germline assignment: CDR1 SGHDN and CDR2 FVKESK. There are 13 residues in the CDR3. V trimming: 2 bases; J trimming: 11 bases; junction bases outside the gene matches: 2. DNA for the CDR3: TGTGCCAGCAGCCAAACTAGCGGGAGAAAGCAGTTCTTC. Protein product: CASSQTSGRKQFF.

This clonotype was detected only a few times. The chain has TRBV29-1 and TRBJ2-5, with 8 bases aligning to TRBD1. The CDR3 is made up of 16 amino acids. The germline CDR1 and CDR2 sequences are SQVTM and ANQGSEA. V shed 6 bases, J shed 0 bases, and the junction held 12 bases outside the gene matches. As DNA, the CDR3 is TGCAGCGTCGCCACGTTTGACAGGGGATACCAAGAGACCCAGTACTTC. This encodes CSVATFDRGYQETQYF. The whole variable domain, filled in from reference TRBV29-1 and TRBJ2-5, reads SAVISQKPSRDICQRGTSLTIQCQVDSQVTMMFWYRQQPGQSLTLIATANQGSEATYESGFVIDKFPISRPNLTFSTLTVSNMSPEDSSIYLCSVATFDRGYQETQYFGPGTRLLVL.

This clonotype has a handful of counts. The CDR3 DNA reads TGTGCCAGCAGTTCCCCTCGGGACAGACCCCAAGAGACCCAGTACTTC. Its translation: CASSSPRDRPQETQYF. The chain uses TRBV28 and TRBJ2-5; 7 bases are shared with TRBD1. Per germline, CDR1 MDHEN and CDR2 SYDVKM. This CDR3 has 16 residues. J lost 1 base, V lost 4 bases, and 9 bases had no gene match.

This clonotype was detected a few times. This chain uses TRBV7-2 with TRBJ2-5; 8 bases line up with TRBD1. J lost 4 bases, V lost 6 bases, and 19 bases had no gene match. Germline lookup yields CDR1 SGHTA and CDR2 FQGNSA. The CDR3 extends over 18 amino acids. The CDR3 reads CASSYARMFAGGGETQYF. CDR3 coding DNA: TGTGCCAGCAGTTACGCCCGAATGTTCGCAGGGGGCGGAGAGACCCAGTACTTC.

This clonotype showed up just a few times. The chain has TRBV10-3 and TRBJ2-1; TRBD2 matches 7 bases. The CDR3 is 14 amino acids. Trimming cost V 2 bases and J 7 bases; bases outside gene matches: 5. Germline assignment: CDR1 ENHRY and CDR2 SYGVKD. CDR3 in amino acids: CAISEQTSRNEQFF. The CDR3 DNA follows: TGTGCCATCAGTGAGCAGACTAGCCGGAATGAGCAGTTCTTC.